The clone carrying this T cell receptor beta chain was detected ten times or more. The antigen is undetermined. This sample stems from a study of Graves' ophthalmopathy and Graves' hyperthyroidism. Study results and limitations: Clonotypes were expanded in thyroid at above 0.001 frequency, and most also appeared in blood.

Germline assignment: CDR1 WSHSY and CDR2 SAAADI. The CDR3 covers 14 residues. The junction had 0 bases not matched to a gene; V was cut back by 2 bases and J by 1 base. RNA transcripts were the template, and TCR beta CDR3 regions were amplified from them. Second-round multiplex PCR came after first-round RT-PCR with HTBI primers. One entry per CDR3 protein, called by TCRdb with MiXCR from the multiplex PCR reads. The sample shows approximately 640,000 distinct CDR3 sequences, about 41% of them seen only once. This clonotype was sampled from an adult man with Graves' ophthalmopathy. Sequencing input: peripheral blood. The chain combines TRBV10-2 with TRBJ1-1; 8 bases are a match to TRBD1. CDR3 coding DNA: TGCGCCAGCAGTGAGGACAGGGGGAACACTGAAGCTTTCTTT. Residues: CASSEDRGNTEAFF.